The 25 T cell receptor beta chains reported below all come from one sample, sequenced in a study of identical twins. Using its own MiXCR run on the 5' RACE reads, TCRdb lists one record per CDR3 protein. The profile covers fewer than 550,000 distinct CDR3 sequences, with 14% appearing a single time and 0.98% taken by the ten largest. These records were also assigned to another study, of yellow fever vaccine responses in identical twins.

The source material was CD4+ T cells sorted from blood. These receptors originate from a woman under 30 in good health.

The rearrangement joins TRBV30 to TRBJ2-7; maybe TRBD2 (7 bases). This CDR3 contains 12 residues. Deletions cut 8 bases from V and 1 base from J, with 12 bases between. Germline values: CDR1 GTSNPN, CDR2 SVGIG (reference sequence). In DNA form, the CDR3 reads TGTGCCGTAGGGAGGGGGTCCTACGAGCAGTACTTC. Amino acids: CAVGRGSYEQYF.

In its sample, this clonotype was seen a few times. The V gene is TRBV28, the J gene TRBJ2-2, with D perhaps TRBD1 (5 bases). The CDR3 has 15 residues. V dropped 0 bases and J dropped 4 bases, with 9 bases sitting between them. The V gene's germline CDR1 is MDHEN and CDR2 SYDVKM. CDR3 sequence reads: CASSLWTETTGELFF. CDR3 bases: TGTGCCAGCAGTTTATGGACAGAAACCACCGGGGAGCTGTTTTTT.

V is TRBV5-1 and J is TRBJ1-1; TRBD1 aligns across 7 bases. The CDR3 length is 16 residues. The germline gives CDR1 SGHRS, CDR2 YFSETQ. J lost 1 base, V lost 2 bases, and 8 bases had no gene match. CDR3 amino acids: CASSFGQAYKNTEAFF. The CDR3 DNA follows: TGCGCCAGCAGCTTCGGACAGGCCTACAAGAACACTGAAGCTTTCTTT.

The chain has TRBV5-1 and TRBJ2-5; possible D gene TRBD2, 8 bases. V was trimmed by 4 bases and J by 5 bases, leaving 24 bases between them. The CDR3 has 17 amino acids. The germline CDR1 and CDR2 sequences are SGHRS and YFSETQ. The CDR3: CASSPVGGGTAGETQYF. For the CDR3, the DNA is TGCGCCAGCAGCCCTGTCGGGGGGGGGACAGCCGGGGAGACCCAGTACTTC.

This chain uses TRBV18 with TRBJ2-5; 7 bases agree with TRBD1. The CDR3 extends over 15 amino acids. The trim removed 3 bases at V and 5 bases at J, leaving 9 bases unmatched. The germline gives CDR1 KGHSH, CDR2 LQKENI. This CDR3 is CASSPPGQTGETQYF. For the CDR3, the DNA is TGTGCCAGCTCACCTCCGGGACAGACTGGGGAGACCCAGTACTTC.

The J gene is TRBJ1-6, the V gene TRBV2, with D possibly matching TRBD1 (5 bases). The V gene lost 3 bases and the J gene lost 6 bases, with 6 bases spanning the gap. The CDR3 sequence is 13 residues long. Looked up from germline, CDR1 is SNHLY and CDR2 is FYNNEI. The CDR3 DNA reads as TGTGCCAGCAGTGAGACAGTTAATTCACCCCTCCACTTT. Its protein is CASSETVNSPLHF.

V and J are TRBV5-1 and TRBJ2-7; the D gene is possibly TRBD2 (5 bases). The CDR3 is made up of 14 amino acids. Looked up from germline, CDR1 is SGHRS and CDR2 is YFSETQ. The germline V and J ends were trimmed by 5 bases and 0 bases, with 12 bases remaining between them. CDR3 coding DNA: TGCGCCAGCAGGGGCATCGGAGGCTCCTACGAGCAGTACTTC. Protein product: CASRGIGGSYEQYF. The variable domain in full, completed from reference TRBV5-1 and TRBJ2-7, reads KAGVTQTPRYLIKTRGQQVTLSCSPISGHRSVSWYQQTPGQGLQFLFEYFSETQRNKGNFPGRFSGRQFSNSRSEMNVSTLELGDSALYLCASRGIGGSYEQYFGPGTRLTVT.

This clonotype was seen more than once but under ten times. Here the CDR3 reads CASSVAGTSGEQYF. The DNA of the CDR3 is TGTGCCAGCAGCGTAGCCGGGACTAGCGGGGAACAGTACTTC. The gene calls are TRBV9 and TRBJ2-7; 13 bases are shared with TRBD2. CDR3 length equals 14 residues. Germline loops: CDR1 SGDLS, CDR2 YYNGEE. The ends lost 0 bases at V and 10 bases at J; junction bases unmatched: 4.

CDR3 protein: CASSFLGVPGELFF. The CDR3 coding sequence is TGTGCCAGCAGCTTCCTTGGGGTCCCCGGGGAGCTGTTTTTT. The chain has TRBV28 and TRBJ2-2, with D unclear. Between the trimmed V and J ends, which lost 6 bases and 6 bases, there was a span of 14 bases. CDR1 and CDR2 from the germline V gene are MDHEN and SYDVKM. The CDR3 is made up of 14 amino acids.

This clonotype was detected only a few times. This rearrangement joins TRBV2 to TRBJ2-2; D ambiguous. V was pared by 6 bases and J by 0 bases, with 11 bases between. The germline CDR1 and CDR2 sequences are SNHLY and FYNNEI. There are 15 residues in the CDR3. The CDR3 region has the DNA TGTGCCAGCAGCTTCAGTGCGGCGAACACCGGGGAGCTGTTTTTT. Translating gives CASSFSAANTGELFF.

There are a few counts of this clonotype. The chain recombines TRBV2 with TRBJ1-5; D not certain. The CDR3 extends over 13 amino acids. CDR1 is SNHLY, CDR2 FYNNEI, per germline. Between the trimmed V and J ends, which lost 4 bases and 3 bases, there was a span of 7 bases. DNA for the CDR3: TGTGCCAGCAGTGGAAGACTCAATCAGCCCCAGCATTTT. This encodes CASSGRLNQPQHF.

This rearrangement joins TRBV3-1 to TRBJ2-7; TRBD2 is a possible D gene (7 bases). The CDR3 runs 14 residues. V lost 3 bases and J 5 bases, leaving 14 bases between the germline ends. Per the germline V gene, CDR1 is LGHDT and CDR2 is YNNKEL (reference sequence). In DNA, the CDR3 is TGTGCCAGCAGCCATGCGGGGGCCACCAACGAGCAGTACTTC. This sequence encodes CASSHAGATNEQYF.

The chain has TRBV7-2 and TRBJ2-7, with a possible D match to TRBD2 (6 bases). This CDR3 contains 15 residues. Deletions cut 8 bases from V and 1 base from J, with 18 bases between. Germline CDR1 and CDR2: SGHTA and FQGNSA. CDR3: CASGLMEGLSYEQYF. CDR3 in DNA: TGTGCCAGCGGTCTTATGGAGGGCCTTTCCTACGAGCAGTACTTC.

The table lists this clonotype with a few counts. This chain connects TRBV5-6 to TRBJ1-2; D unresolved. The germline V gene encodes CDR1 SGHDT and CDR2 YYEEEE. V was pared by 4 bases and J by 4 bases, with 8 bases between. The CDR3 totals 12 residues. The CDR3 sequence is CASSVRSYGYTF. CDR3 coding DNA: TGTGCCAGCAGCGTCAGGAGCTATGGCTACACCTTC.

This chain uses TRBV6-2 or TRBV6-3 with TRBJ2-7; D may be TRBD2 (5 bases). The germline V gene has CDR1 MNHEY and CDR2 SVGEGT. V was cut by 5 bases and J by 4 bases, with 24 bases left in between. The CDR3 totals 17 residues. The CDR3 spells CASSPPPRTLEVYEQYF. In DNA form, the CDR3 reads TGTGCCAGCAGTCCACCTCCTCGTACCCTGGAGGTGTACGAGCAGTACTTC.

This clonotype was seen at least ten times. The chain is built from TRBV12-3 or TRBV12-4 and TRBJ2-1, with 10 bases identical to TRBD2. CDR3 length equals 15 residues. V lost 8 bases to trimming and J lost 2 bases; unmatched junction nucleotides: 6. The CDR3 loop is CASLLAGGAYNEQFF. The CDR3 nucleotides are TGTGCCAGCCTATTAGCGGGGGGAGCCTACAATGAGCAGTTCTTC.

This clonotype was seen a single time. Relative to the germline gene, one junction end is altered; a read error may explain this. V gene TRBV7-6 combines with J gene TRBJ2-1; 13 bases fit TRBD2. This CDR3 is 16 amino acids long. Looked up from germline, CDR1 is SGHVS and CDR2 is FNYEAQ. The CDR3 region has the DNA TGTGCCAACAGCCTCCGACTAGCGGGAGGTATGAGTGAGCAGTTCTTC. This gives the protein CANSLRLAGGMSEQFF.

This clonotype appeared a few times. The rearrangement joins TRBV5-5 to TRBJ1-4; D call uncertain. The CDR3 runs to 15 residues. V lost 4 bases, J lost 6 bases, and 16 bases lay in between. CDR1 is SGHKS, CDR2 YYEKEE, per germline (reference sequence). CDR3 loop: CASSPDGLNDEKLFF. In DNA, the CDR3 is TGTGCCAGCAGCCCGGACGGACTGAACGATGAAAAACTGTTTTTT.

This clonotype has more than one count but fewer than ten. The rearrangement uses TRBV20-1 and TRBJ1-6; no definite D call. This CDR3 is 14 amino acids long. Trimming took off 3 bases at V and 0 bases at J, with 6 bases between the two ends. Looked up from germline, CDR1 is DFQATT and CDR2 is SNEGSKA (reference sequence). The CDR3 nucleotides read TGCAGTGCTAGCCGTAGCTCCTATAATTCACCCCTCCACTTT. This codes for CSASRSSYNSPLHF.

This clonotype has only a few counts. The chain joins TRBV3-1 to TRBJ2-1; D may be TRBD1 (5 bases). The CDR3 spans 14 residues. Germline V CDR1 and CDR2: LGHDT, YNNKEL (reference sequence). Trimming took off 0 bases at V and 8 bases at J, with 11 bases between the two ends. The DNA for the CDR3 is TGTGCCAGCAGCCAAGAACCAGGGTCGGATGAGCAGTTCTTC. This encodes CASSQEPGSDEQFF.

The gene calls are TRBV2 and TRBJ2-1, with no clear D. Germline lookup yields CDR1 SNHLY and CDR2 FYNNEI. V was clipped by 7 bases and J by 3 bases, with 13 bases between them. The CDR3 is made up of 14 amino acids. In nucleotides, the CDR3 is TGTGCCAGCACCTTCCGGCCGGGCTACAATGAGCAGTTCTTC. Its translation is CASTFRPGYNEQFF. The whole variable domain, filled in from reference TRBV2 and TRBJ2-1, reads EPEVTQTPSHQVTQMGQEVILRCVPISNHLYFYWYRQILGQKVEFLVSFYNNEISEKSEIFDDQFSVERPDGSNFTLKIRSTKLEDSAMYFCASTFRPGYNEQFFGPGTRLTVL.

This clonotype was detected only a few times. This chain joins TRBV6-2 or TRBV6-3 and TRBJ2-7, with D perhaps given as TRBD1 or TRBD2 (5 bases each). The CDR3 has 18 amino acids. V was cut by 2 bases and J by 5 bases, with 25 bases left in between. CDR1 and CDR2 from the germline V gene are MNHEY and SVGEGT. CDR3 bases: TGTGCCAGCAGTTACAGCAGGACAAGGGACCTCAGCCGGAACGAGCAGTACTTC. Its protein is CASSYSRTRDLSRNEQYF.

At least ten counts were recorded for this clonotype. The chain carries TRBV3-1 and TRBJ2-3; 14 bases align to TRBD2. The CDR3 loop spans 16 amino acids. Trimming took 4 bases from V and 2 from J; bases not matched to a gene: 2. Germline V gives CDR1 LGHDT, CDR2 YNNKEL (reference sequence). The CDR3 reads CASSRTSGGYTDTQYF. The CDR3 DNA sequence: TGTGCCAGCAGCCGGACTAGCGGGGGGTACACAGATACGCAGTATTTT.

In its sample, this clonotype was seen a few times. V usage is TRBV3-1 and J usage is TRBJ2-7; TRBD2 aligns across 8 bases. This CDR3 is built from 19 residues. Trimming removed 3 bases from V and 3 bases from J; junction bases left unmatched: 19. Per germline, CDR1 LGHDT and CDR2 YNNKEL (reference sequence). The CDR3 sequence: CASSQPSMAGGTFLYEQYF. The DNA of the CDR3 is TGTGCCAGCAGCCAGCCTTCTATGGCGGGGGGAACTTTCCTCTACGAGCAGTACTTC.

This clonotype appeared many times. V is TRBV4-2 and J is TRBJ2-7; possibly TRBD1 or TRBD2 for D (5 bases each). This CDR3 region has 14 residues. V was pared by 4 bases and J by 3 bases, with 13 bases between. Germline V lookup: CDR1 LGHNA, CDR2 YNFKEQ. CDR3 in amino acids: CASSRQLGDYEQYF. DNA of the CDR3: TGTGCCAGCAGCCGTCAACTAGGGGACTACGAGCAGTACTTC.